This TCR beta chain was sequenced during a study of CD8+CD57+ T cells in acquired aplastic anemia (dated by TCRdb to about 2018). Study-wide context: A mean of around 3.2 ug of DNA, ranging from roughly 0.18 to 30 ug, was extracted from sorted CD4+ and CD8+ cells. A CD8+CD57+ expansion meant a frequency higher than the mean frequency seen in healthy subjects. Results the study describes overall, beyond this receptor: Although roughly 29 CD8+ CDR3 sequences were shared by patients and controls, these sequences appeared highly expressed in patients and within the immunodominant clones of patients. Between patients and healthy controls, no significant difference in CD8+ Simpson's diversity was found (P=0.060).

The CDR3 contains 14 residues, cysteine and phenylalanine counted. The entry retains the CDR3 DNA only, 42 bases that are in frame from base 1. V drops 1 base and J drops 10 bases, leaving 11 bases in between. In the germline V gene, CDR1 corresponds to MGHDK and CDR2 to SYGVNS. The patients picked for sequencing were ones in whom flow cytometry had shown an expansion of CD8+CD57+ cells. Every patient had severe acquired aplastic anemia, diagnosed using the International Study of Aplastic Anemia and Agranulocytosis and Camitta criteria. No therapy had been received by the patients at the time of blood sampling. TCR repertoires of sorted CD4+ and CD8+ blood T cells from severe aplastic anemia patients and healthy subjects were deep-sequenced in the study. In the USA, patient enrollment took place under clinicaltrials.gov protocols 00001620, 01623167, 00001397, 00071045, 00081523 and 00961064. Ficoll-Paque density gradient centrifugation was used to isolate peripheral blood mononuclear cells. CD4+ and CD8+ T cells were sorted by FACS or magnetic beads before DNA extraction.

Profiling of TCR beta VDJ combinations and CDR3 sequences used genomic DNA as the template. An Illumina HiSeq 2000 was the platform used for TCR repertoire sequencing. The original methods were these. Repertoire assessment relied on Simpson's diversity index, CDR3 size and DJ length profiles, and TRBV/TRBJ rearrangement plots. The most abundant DNA sequence in the deep sequencing data was defined as the immunodominant clone. CDR3 amino acid sequences were screened for sharing across subjects and were compared with published repertoires and the VDJdb database. Using fastp trimming at Q25 and MiXCR clonotype assembly, TCRdb reanalyzed the public sequencing data and kept in-frame beta chains. Each entry merges the rows of one CDR3 protein and shows their most common DNA and genes. The V and J calls follow TCRdb's processing rather than the paper's. The table for this sample lists 130,000 or so distinct CDR3 sequences; about two fifths of them were counted only once. 2.6% of the sample is in the top ten clones.

About this clonotype itself: The clone's antigen remains unknown. Nothing much larger sits one base from this clone, and base qualities are not available.

The sequencing sample was made of sorted CD4+, CD8+, or CD8+CD57+ T cells (not recorded which) from PBMCs. The TCR sequence derives from a human donor with aplastic anemia. The chain employs TRBV25-1 and TRBJ1-6, with no D gene named confidently. At the DNA level, the sequence is TGTGCCAGCAGTGAATTGGGGTTTTGGTCACCCCTCCACTTT. Its product reads: CASSELGFWSPLHF.